This T cell receptor beta chain was obtained from a study of cytomegalovirus exposure and HLA in healthy donors. General study findings and limits: TCR beta V- and J-gene trimming was later associated with a missense DCLRE1C variant.

To note about this clone: The antigen remains undetermined.

V was clipped by 4 bases and J by 2 bases; unmatched bases: 4. Germline CDR1 and CDR2: SGHNT and YYREEE (reference sequence). The CDR3 contains 14 residues. The PCR ran on 60 Vbeta and 13 Jbeta primers. Assay used: immunoSEQ multiplex PCR; TCRdb lists only in-frame clones, some missing. The sample holds some 160,000 clones, less than 90% seen once. The sample consisted of PBMCs. This TCR was recovered from a man younger than 35 in good health and CMV-seronegative. The chain is built from TRBV5-4 and TRBJ2-3; 7 nucleotides align to TRBD2. Here the CDR3 DNA reads TGTGCCAGCAGCCCCCGGGGGGACACAGATACGCAGTATTTT. It yields the protein CASSPRGDTDTQYF.